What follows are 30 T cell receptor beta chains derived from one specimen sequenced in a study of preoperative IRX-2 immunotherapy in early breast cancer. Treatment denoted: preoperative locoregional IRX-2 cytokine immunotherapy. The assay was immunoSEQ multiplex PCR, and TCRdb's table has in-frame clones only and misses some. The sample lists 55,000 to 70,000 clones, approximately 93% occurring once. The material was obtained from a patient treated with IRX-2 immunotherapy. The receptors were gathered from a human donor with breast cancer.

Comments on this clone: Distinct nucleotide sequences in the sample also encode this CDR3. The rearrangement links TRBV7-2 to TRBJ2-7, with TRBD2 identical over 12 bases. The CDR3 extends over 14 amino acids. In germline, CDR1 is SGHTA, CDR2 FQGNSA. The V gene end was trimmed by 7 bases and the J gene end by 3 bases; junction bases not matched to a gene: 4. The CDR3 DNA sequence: TGTGCCAGCAAACCGGGACTAGCGGGCTACGAGCAGTACTTC. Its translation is CASKPGLAGYEQYF. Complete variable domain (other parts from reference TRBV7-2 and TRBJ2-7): GAGVSQSPSNKVTEKGKDVELRCDPISGHTALYWYRQSLGQGLEFLIYFQGNSAPDKSGLPSDRFSAERTGGSVSTLTIQRTQQEDSAVYLCASKPGLAGYEQYFGPGTRLTVT.

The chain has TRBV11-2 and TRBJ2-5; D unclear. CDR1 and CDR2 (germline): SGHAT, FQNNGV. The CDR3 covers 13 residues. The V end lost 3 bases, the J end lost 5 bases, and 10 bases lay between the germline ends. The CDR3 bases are TGTGCCAGCAGCTTTTCCCCGCTGGAGACCCAGTACTTC. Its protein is CASSFSPLETQYF.

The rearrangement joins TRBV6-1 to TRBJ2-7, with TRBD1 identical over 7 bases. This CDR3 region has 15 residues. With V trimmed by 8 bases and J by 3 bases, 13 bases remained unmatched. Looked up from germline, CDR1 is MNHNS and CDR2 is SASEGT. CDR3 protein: CASGRQGSQVYEQYF. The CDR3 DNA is TGTGCCAGCGGGAGACAGGGTTCACAGGTCTACGAGCAGTACTTC.

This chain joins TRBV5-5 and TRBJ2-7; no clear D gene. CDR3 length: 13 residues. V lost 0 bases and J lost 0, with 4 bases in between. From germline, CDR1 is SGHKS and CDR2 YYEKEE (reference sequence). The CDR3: CASSLGRSYEQYF. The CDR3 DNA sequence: TGTGCCAGCAGCTTGGGCCGCTCCTACGAGCAGTACTTC.

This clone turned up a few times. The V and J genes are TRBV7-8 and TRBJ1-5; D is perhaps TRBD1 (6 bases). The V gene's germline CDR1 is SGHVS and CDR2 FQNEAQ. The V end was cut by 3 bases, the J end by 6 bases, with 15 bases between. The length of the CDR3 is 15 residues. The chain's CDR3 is CASSFGNTGFQPQHF. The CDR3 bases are TGTGCCAGCAGCTTCGGCAATACAGGGTTTCAGCCCCAGCATTTT.

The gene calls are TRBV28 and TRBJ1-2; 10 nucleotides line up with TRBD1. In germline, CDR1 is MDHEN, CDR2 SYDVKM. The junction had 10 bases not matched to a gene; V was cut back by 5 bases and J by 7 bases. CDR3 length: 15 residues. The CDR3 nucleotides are TGTGCCAGCAGTCTGGGGACAGGGGAACGGGGTGGCTACACCTTC. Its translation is CASSLGTGERGGYTF.

CDR3 coding DNA: TGTGCCAGCAGCCGGACCGGGGAGCTGTTTTTT. This codes for CASSRTGELFF. The rearrangement joins TRBV2 to TRBJ2-2; D is unclear. The CDR3 totals 11 residues. Germline-derived CDR1 and CDR2 are SNHLY and FYNNEI. The V gene lost 6 bases and the J gene lost 5 bases, with 4 bases spanning the gap.

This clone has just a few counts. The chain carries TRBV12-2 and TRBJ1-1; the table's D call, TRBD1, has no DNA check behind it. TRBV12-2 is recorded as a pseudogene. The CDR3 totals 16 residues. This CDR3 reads CASRLAKRLVGQRAFF. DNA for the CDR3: TGTGCAAGTCGCTTAGCGAAGAGGTTGGTGGGACAGAGAGCTTTCTTT.

DNA of the CDR3: TGTGCCTGGAGTAGGGTAGCGGGGGGATTCGAGCAGTACTTC. This sequence encodes CAWSRVAGGFEQYF. The rearrangement joins TRBV30 to TRBJ2-7, with TRBD2 matching 10 bases. The germline gives CDR1 GTSNPN, CDR2 SVGIG (reference sequence). CDR3 length: 14 amino acids. Trimming at V came to 2 bases and at J to 6 bases, leaving 7 bases not matched to a gene.

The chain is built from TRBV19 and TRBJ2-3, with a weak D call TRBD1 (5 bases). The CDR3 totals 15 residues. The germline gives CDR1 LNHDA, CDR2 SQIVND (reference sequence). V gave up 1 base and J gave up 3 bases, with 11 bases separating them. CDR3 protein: CASSIVRAETDTQYF. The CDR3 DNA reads TGTGCCAGTAGTATAGTCAGGGCCGAAACAGATACGCAGTATTTT.

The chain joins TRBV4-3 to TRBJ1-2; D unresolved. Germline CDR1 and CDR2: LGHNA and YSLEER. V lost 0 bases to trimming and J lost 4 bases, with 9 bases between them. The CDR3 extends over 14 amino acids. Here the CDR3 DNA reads TGCGCCAGCAGCCAAGACTTGGGTAGCTATGGCTACACCTTC. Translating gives CASSQDLGSYGYTF.

For the CDR3, the DNA is TGTGCCAGCAGTAAGGGACTAGATGTCGCTGAGCAGTTCTTC. As protein: CASSKGLDVAEQFF. The genes are TRBV6-1 and TRBJ2-1; TRBD2 matches at 8 bases. The CDR3 sequence is 14 residues long. Germline-derived CDR1 and CDR2 are MNHNS and SASEGT. The junction had 9 bases not matched to a gene; V was cut back by 5 bases and J by 9 bases.

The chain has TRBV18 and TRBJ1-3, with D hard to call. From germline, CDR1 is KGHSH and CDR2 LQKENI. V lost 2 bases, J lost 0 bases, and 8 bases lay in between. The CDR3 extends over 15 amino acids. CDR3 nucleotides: TGTGCCAGCTCACCAAGAGGGAGCTCTGGAAACACCATATATTTT. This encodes CASSPRGSSGNTIYF.

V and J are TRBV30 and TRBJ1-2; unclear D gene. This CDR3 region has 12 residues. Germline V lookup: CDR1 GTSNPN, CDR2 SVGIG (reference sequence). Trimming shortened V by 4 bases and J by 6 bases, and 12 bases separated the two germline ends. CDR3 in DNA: TGTGCCTGGAATGAAGGCGAGGATGGCTACACCTTC. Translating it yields CAWNEGEDGYTF.

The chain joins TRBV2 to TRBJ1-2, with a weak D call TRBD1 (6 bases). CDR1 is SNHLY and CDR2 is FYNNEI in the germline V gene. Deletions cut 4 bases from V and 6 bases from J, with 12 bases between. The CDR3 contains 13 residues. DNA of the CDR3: TGTGCCAGCAGTGCCCAGGGGTGGGATGGCTACACCTTC. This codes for CASSAQGWDGYTF.

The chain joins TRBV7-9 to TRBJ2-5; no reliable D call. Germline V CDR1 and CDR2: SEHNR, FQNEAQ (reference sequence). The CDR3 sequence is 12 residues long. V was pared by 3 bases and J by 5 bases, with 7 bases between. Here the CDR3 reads CASSFEDETQYF. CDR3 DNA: TGTGCCAGCAGCTTTGAGGACGAGACCCAGTACTTC.

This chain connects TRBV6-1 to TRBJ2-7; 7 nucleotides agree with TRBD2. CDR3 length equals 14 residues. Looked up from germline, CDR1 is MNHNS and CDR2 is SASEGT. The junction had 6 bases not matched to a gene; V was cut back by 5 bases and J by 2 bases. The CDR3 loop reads CASSSTGTTYEQYF. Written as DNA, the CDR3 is TGTGCCAGCAGTTCCACCGGGACTACCTACGAGCAGTACTTC.

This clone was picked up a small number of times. In DNA, the CDR3 is TGTGCCAGCAGAGCAGGGGGCGGGAATTCACCCCTCCACTTT. Protein product: CASRAGGGNSPLHF. The chain recombines TRBV28 with TRBJ1-6, with 8 bases lining up with TRBD1. The V gene end was trimmed by 6 bases and the J gene end by 7 bases; junction bases not matched to a gene: 5. CDR1 and CDR2 from the germline V gene are MDHEN and SYDVKM. This CDR3 is built from 14 residues.

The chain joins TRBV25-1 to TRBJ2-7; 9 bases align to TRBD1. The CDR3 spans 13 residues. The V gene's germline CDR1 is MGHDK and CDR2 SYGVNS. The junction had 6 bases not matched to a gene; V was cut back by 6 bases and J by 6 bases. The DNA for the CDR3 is TGTGCCAGCAGGCACCGGGACAGGGCCGAGCAGTACTTC. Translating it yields CASRHRDRAEQYF.

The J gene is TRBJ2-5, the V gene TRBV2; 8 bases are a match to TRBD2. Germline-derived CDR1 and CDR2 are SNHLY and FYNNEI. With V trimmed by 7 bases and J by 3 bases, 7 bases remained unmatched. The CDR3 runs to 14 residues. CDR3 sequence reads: CASKPGLGEETQYF. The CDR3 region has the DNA TGTGCCAGCAAACCGGGACTAGGGGAAGAGACCCAGTACTTC.

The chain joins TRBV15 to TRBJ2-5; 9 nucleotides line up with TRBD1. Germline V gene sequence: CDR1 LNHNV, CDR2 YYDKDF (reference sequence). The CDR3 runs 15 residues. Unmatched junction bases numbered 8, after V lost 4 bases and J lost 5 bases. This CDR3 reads CATSTGTGRLETQYF. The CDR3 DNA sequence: TGTGCCACCAGCACTGGGACAGGGCGCCTGGAGACCCAGTACTTC.

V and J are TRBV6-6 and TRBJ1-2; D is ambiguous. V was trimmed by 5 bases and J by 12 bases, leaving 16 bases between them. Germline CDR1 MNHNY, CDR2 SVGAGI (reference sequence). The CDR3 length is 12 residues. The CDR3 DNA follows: TGTGCCAGCAGTCCCCGCATTTTGCACAACACCTTC. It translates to CASSPRILHNTF.

The CDR3 bases are TGTGCCAGCACCCCCGGACTAGCGGGGGGGCTCTACAATGAGCAGTTCTTC. This codes for CASTPGLAGGLYNEQFF. This chain joins TRBV5-4 and TRBJ2-1; 15 bases agree with TRBD2. After removal of 6 bases from V and 3 bases from J, the junction contained 7 bases not matched to a gene. The CDR3 loop spans 17 amino acids. CDR1 SGHNT and CDR2 YYREEE come from the germline V gene (reference sequence).

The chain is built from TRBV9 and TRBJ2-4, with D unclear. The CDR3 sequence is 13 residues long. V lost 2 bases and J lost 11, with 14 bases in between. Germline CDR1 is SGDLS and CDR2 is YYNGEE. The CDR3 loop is CASSVRPLDVQYF. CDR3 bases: TGTGCCAGCAGCGTCCGACCGCTTGACGTTCAGTACTTC. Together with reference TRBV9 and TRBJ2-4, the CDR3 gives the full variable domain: DSGVTQTPKHLITATGQRVTLRCSPRSGDLSVYWYQQSLDQGLQFLIQYYNGEERAKGNILERFSAQQFPDLHSELNLSSLELGDSALYFCASSVRPLDVQYFGAGTRLSVL.

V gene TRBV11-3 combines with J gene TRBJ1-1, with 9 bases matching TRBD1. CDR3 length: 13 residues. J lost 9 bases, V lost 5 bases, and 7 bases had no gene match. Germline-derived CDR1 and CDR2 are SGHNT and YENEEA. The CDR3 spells CASSPETGGKAFF. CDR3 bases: TGTGCCAGCAGCCCAGAGACAGGGGGGAAAGCTTTCTTT.

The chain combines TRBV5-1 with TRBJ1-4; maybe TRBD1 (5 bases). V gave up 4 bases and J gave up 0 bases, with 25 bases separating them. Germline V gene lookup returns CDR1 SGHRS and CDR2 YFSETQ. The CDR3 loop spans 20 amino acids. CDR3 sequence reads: CASSIGRGMYQISTNEKLFF. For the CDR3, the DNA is TGCGCCAGCAGCATTGGTCGGGGCATGTACCAGATTTCAACTAATGAAAAACTGTTTTTT.

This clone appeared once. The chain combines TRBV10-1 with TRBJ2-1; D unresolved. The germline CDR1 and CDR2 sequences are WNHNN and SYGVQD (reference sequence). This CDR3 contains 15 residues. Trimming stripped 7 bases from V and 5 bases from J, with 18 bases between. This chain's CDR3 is CASTGRKITHNEQFF. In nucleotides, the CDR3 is TGCGCCAGCACCGGACGCAAAATTACTCACAATGAGCAGTTCTTC.

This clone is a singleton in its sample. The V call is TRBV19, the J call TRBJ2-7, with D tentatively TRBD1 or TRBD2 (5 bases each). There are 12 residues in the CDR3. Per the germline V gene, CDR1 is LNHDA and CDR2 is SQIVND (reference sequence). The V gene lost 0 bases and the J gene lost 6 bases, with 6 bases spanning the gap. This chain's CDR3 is CASSIDGGEQYF. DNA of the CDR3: TGTGCCAGTAGTATAGATGGGGGCGAGCAGTACTTC.

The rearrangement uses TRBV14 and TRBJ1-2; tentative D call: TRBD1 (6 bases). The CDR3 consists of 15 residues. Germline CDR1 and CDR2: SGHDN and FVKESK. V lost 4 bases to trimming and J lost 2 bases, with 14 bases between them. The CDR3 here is CASSPRMGGNYGYTF. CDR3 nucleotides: TGTGCCAGCAGCCCCCGTATGGGGGGCAACTATGGCTACACCTTC.

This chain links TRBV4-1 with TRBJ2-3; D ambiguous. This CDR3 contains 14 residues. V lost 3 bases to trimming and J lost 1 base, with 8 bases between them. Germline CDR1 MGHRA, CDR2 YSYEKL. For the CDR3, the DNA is TGCGCCAGCAGCCACGTTACGGGCACAGATACGCAGTATTTT. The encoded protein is CASSHVTGTDTQYF.